Sequencing of this T cell receptor beta chain was carried out in a study of T and B cells in COVID-19 patients. Across the whole study: In the active-infection cohort, nine tenths of the roughly 20 patients had comorbidities linked to unfavorable COVID-19 outcome. Findings and caveats of the study: Highly clonal in active COVID-19, TRB repertoires exceeded healthy-donor diversity and richness at recovery.

BIOMED2 TRB-A/B primer pools were used in multiplex TRB PCR. TCRdb re-called the multiplex PCR reads with MiXCR, one entry per CDR3 protein. The sample records roughly 15,000 distinct CDR3 sequences, approximately 30% being singletons. From blood, about 220-500 ng of genomic DNA served as TRB template. This clonotype has more than one count but fewer than ten. Its specificity is not known. The germline CDR1 and CDR2 sequences are LNHNV and YYDKDF (reference sequence). The length of the CDR3 is 16 residues. J gave up 0 bases and V 1 base, and 2 bases lay outside the gene matches. The chain is built from TRBV15 and TRBJ1-3, with 8 bases lining up with TRBD1. The specimen was blood. This clonotype originated in a human donor who had recovered from COVID-19. The CDR3 DNA reads as TGTGCCACCAGCAGAGGGGACAGGTTCTCTGGAAACACCATATATTTT. Amino acid sequence: CATSRGDRFSGNTIYF.